This T cell receptor (beta chain) was sequenced in a study of PD-1 blockade in classical Hodgkin lymphoma. The time point is: cycle 4 day 1 (C4D1), after five to seven weeks of nivolumab. Each patient's relapse followed autologous stem cell transplantation, and brentuximab vedotin exposure varied. Investigators isolated CD4+ T cells from thawed PBMCs through magnetic negative selection. Whole-study results and caveats: Reported baseline diversity: healthy donors highest, relapsed/refractory patients lowest.

The table lists this clone with a few counts. Antigen: not known. Libraries were prepared by immunoSEQ multiplex PCR; TCRdb keeps only in-frame clonotypes and omits some of them. The sample includes roughly 30,000 clones, 65% to 80% of them seen just once. Germline values: CDR1 MGHDK, CDR2 SYGVNS. This CDR3 contains 14 residues. V was shortened by 7 bases and J by 2 bases, with 14 bases between the two germline ends. Sequencing was performed on CD4+ T cells from blood, taken before the fourth cycle of nivolumab. This receptor was identified in a human donor with classical Hodgkin lymphoma. The rearrangement uses TRBV25-1 and TRBJ1-1; perhaps TRBD1 as D (5 bases). CDR3 protein: CASIPTGGNTEAFF. Here the CDR3 DNA reads TGTGCCAGCATCCCAACGGGGGGTAACACTGAAGCTTTCTTT.